The clone carrying this T cell receptor beta chain turned up a few times. Its antigen is not known. TCRdb ran MiXCR on the reads and lists one entry per CDR3 protein. The sample has a few hundred thousand distinct CDR3 sequences, more than 8% seen once. The data were taken from a study of T cell repertoires in cytomegalovirus infection. At the level of the study: It was the public TCR beta signatures that indicated both CMV infection and matching HLA type.

The CDR3 totals 16 residues. The V gene's germline CDR1 is MNHNY and CDR2 SVGAGI (reference sequence). V dropped 0 bases and J dropped 4; count of bases not matched to a gene: 5. Study findings and constraints: HLA-C-restricted CMV-specific TCR beta clonotypes prevailed in the ex vivo response. Public TCR beta family frequency separated CMV-and-HLA carriers, including in an independent cohort.

Sequenced: PBMCs. This TCR was recovered from a human donor in good health (CMV status not recorded). Some clones in this sample may be carry-over from other donors' samples. This chain joins TRBV6-6 and TRBJ2-3, with 9 bases lining up with TRBD2. CDR3 sequence: CASSYSGGRGADTQYF. The CDR3 coding sequence is TGTGCCAGCAGTTACTCTGGCGGGAGGGGAGCAGATACGCAGTATTTT.